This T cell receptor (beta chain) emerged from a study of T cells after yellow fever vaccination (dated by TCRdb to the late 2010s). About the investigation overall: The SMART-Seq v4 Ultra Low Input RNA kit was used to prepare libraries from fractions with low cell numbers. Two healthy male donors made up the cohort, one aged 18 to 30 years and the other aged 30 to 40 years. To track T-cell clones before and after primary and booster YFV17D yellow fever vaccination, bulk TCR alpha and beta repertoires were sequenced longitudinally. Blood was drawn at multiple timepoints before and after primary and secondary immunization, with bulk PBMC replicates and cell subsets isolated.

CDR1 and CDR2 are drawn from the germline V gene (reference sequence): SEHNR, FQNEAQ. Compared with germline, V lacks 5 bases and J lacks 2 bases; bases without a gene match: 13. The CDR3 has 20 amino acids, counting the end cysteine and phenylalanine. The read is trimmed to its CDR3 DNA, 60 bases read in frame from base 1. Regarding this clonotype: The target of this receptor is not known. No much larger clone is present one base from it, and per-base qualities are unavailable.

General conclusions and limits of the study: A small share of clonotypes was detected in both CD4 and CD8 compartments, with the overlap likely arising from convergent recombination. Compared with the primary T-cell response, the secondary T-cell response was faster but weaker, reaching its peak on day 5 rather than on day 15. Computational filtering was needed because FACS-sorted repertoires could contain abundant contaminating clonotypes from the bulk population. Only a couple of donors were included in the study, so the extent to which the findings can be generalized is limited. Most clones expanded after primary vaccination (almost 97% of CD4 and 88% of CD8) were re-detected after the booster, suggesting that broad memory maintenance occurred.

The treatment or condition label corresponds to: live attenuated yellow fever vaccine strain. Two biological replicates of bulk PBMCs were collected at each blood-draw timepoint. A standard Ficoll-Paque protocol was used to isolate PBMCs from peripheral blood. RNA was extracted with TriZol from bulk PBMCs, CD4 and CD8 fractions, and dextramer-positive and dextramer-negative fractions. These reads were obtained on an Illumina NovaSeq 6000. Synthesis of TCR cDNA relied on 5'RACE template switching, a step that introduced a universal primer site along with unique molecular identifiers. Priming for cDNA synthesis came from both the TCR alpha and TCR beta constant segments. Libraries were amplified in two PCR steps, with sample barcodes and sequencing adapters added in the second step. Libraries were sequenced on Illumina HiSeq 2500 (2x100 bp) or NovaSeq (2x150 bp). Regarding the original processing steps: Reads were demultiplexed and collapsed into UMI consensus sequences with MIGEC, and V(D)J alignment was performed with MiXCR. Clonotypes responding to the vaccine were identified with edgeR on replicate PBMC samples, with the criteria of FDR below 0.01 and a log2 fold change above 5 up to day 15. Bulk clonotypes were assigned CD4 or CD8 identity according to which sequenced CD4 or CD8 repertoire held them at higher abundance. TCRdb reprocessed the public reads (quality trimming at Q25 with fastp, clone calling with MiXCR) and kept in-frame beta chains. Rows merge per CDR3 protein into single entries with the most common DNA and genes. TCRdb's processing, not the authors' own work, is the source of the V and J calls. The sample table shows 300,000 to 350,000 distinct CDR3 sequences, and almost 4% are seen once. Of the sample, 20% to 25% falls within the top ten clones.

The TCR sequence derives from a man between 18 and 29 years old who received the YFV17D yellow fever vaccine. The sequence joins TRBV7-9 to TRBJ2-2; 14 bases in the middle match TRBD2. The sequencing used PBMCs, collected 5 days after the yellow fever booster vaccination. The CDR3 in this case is CASSITTSGGAMQNTGELFF. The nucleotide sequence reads TGTGCCAGCAGCATAACGACTAGCGGGGGGGCCATGCAAAACACCGGGGAGCTGTTTTTT.